These T cell receptor beta chains were read from a single sample in a study of identical twins. TCRdb re-analysed the 5' RACE reads in MiXCR, keeping a single row per CDR3 protein. In the table there are 400,000 to 600,000 distinct CDR3 sequences, about 20% of which are singletons. These data also featured in a second study, about yellow fever vaccine responses in identical twins.

Sequencing used CD4+ T cells sorted from blood. Receptor source: a woman younger than 30 in good health. Each CDR3 is given with its conserved first and last residue. Each record gives: CDR3 protein, CDR3 DNA, D gene, clone size, V gene, J gene. A D gene is named only where the DNA matches it firmly. Clone size is stated in some rows and not others, as once, few, many or a class when expanded.

CDR3aa: CASSVGGLAISTDTQYF; CDR3nt: TGTGCCAGCAGCGTAGGGGGACTAGCGATTAGCACAGATACGCAGTATTTT; d_gene: TRBD2; abundance: .; v_gene: TRBV9; j_gene: TRBJ2-3
CDR3aa: CASSFQEGGNIQYF; CDR3nt: TGTGCCAGCAGTTTCCAGGAAGGCGGAAACATTCAGTACTTC; d_gene: .; abundance: .; v_gene: TRBV5-4; j_gene: TRBJ2-4
CDR3aa: CATSSSGRGYEQYF; CDR3nt: TGTGCCACCAGTTCTAGCGGGAGAGGCTACGAGCAGTACTTC; d_gene: TRBD2; abundance: few; v_gene: TRBV24-1; j_gene: TRBJ2-7
CDR3aa: CASREGVLTEAFF; CDR3nt: TGTGCCAGCAGAGAAGGGGTATTGACTGAAGCTTTCTTT; d_gene: .; abundance: .; v_gene: TRBV2; j_gene: TRBJ1-1
CDR3aa: CASSQGSGANSYEQYF; CDR3nt: TGCGCCAGCAGCCAAGGTTCCGGGGCTAACTCCTACGAGCAGTACTTC; d_gene: .; abundance: .; v_gene: TRBV4-1; j_gene: TRBJ2-7
CDR3aa: CASSYGTSGMSSYNEQFF; CDR3nt: TGTGCCAGCAGCTACGGGACTAGCGGGATGAGCTCCTACAATGAGCAGTTCTTC; d_gene: TRBD2; abundance: few; v_gene: TRBV28; j_gene: TRBJ2-1
CDR3aa: CASSTEITDTQYF; CDR3nt: TGTGCCAGCTCGACAGAGATCACAGATACGCAGTATTTT; d_gene: .; abundance: .; v_gene: TRBV2; j_gene: TRBJ2-3
CDR3aa: CASTLGGPTYEQYF; CDR3nt: TGTGCCAGCACGCTTGGGGGGCCTACCTACGAGCAGTACTTC; d_gene: .; abundance: .; v_gene: TRBV18; j_gene: TRBJ2-7
CDR3aa: CASSFRTSTDTQYF; CDR3nt: TGTGCCAGCAGTTTTCGGACAAGCACAGATACGCAGTATTTT; d_gene: .; abundance: .; v_gene: TRBV12-3/TRBV12-4; j_gene: TRBJ2-3
CDR3aa: CATRTSGSTDTQYF; CDR3nt: TGTGCCACCCGGACTAGCGGGAGCACAGATACGCAGTATTTT; d_gene: TRBD2; abundance: few; v_gene: TRBV7-9; j_gene: TRBJ2-3
CDR3aa: CASSGGLAGGPYEQYF; CDR3nt: TGCGCCAGCAGCGGGGGACTAGCGGGAGGGCCCTACGAGCAGTACTTC; d_gene: TRBD2; abundance: .; v_gene: TRBV5-1; j_gene: TRBJ2-7
CDR3aa: CASSFLRGGIETQYF; CDR3nt: TGTGCCAGCAGCTTCCTGCGGGGGGGAATTGAGACCCAGTACTTC; d_gene: TRBD2; abundance: .; v_gene: TRBV9; j_gene: TRBJ2-5
CDR3aa: CAISESTLNTEAFF; CDR3nt: TGTGCCATCAGTGAGTCGACCCTGAACACTGAAGCTTTCTTT; d_gene: .; abundance: .; v_gene: TRBV10-3; j_gene: TRBJ1-1
CDR3aa: CATLPGLALLSYEQYF; CDR3nt: TGTGCCACCCTACCGGGACTAGCGCTATTATCCTACGAGCAGTACTTC; d_gene: TRBD2; abundance: .; v_gene: TRBV2; j_gene: TRBJ2-7
CDR3aa: CASSSVRGPTDTQYF; CDR3nt: TGTGCCAGCAGTTCTGTGCGGGGGCCTACAGATACGCAGTATTTT; d_gene: .; abundance: few; v_gene: TRBV12-3/TRBV12-4; j_gene: TRBJ2-3
CDR3aa: CSARDGGEKLFF; CDR3nt: TGCAGTGCTAGAGATGGGGGGGAAAAACTGTTTTTT; d_gene: .; abundance: few; v_gene: TRBV20-1; j_gene: TRBJ1-4
CDR3aa: CASSPNFGLNTEAFF; CDR3nt: TGCGCCAGCAGCCCGAATTTTGGCCTGAACACTGAAGCTTTCTTT; d_gene: .; abundance: .; v_gene: TRBV5-1; j_gene: TRBJ1-1
CDR3aa: CASSSLGTPPDTQYF; CDR3nt: TGTGCCAGCAGCTCCCTCGGGACCCCTCCGGATACGCAGTATTTT; d_gene: .; abundance: once; v_gene: TRBV7-2; j_gene: TRBJ2-3
CDR3aa: CASSLARLARSYNEQFF; CDR3nt: TGTGCCAGCAGCTTAGCCCGGCTAGCAAGGTCCTACAATGAGCAGTTCTTC; d_gene: .; abundance: few; v_gene: TRBV11-3; j_gene: TRBJ2-1
CDR3aa: CASSSGAGNTIYF; CDR3nt: TGTGCCAGCAGTAGTGGCGCTGGAAACACCATATATTTT; d_gene: .; abundance: few; v_gene: TRBV7-2; j_gene: TRBJ1-3
CDR3aa: CASSDPQPGAETQYF; CDR3nt: TGCGCCAGCAGTGATCCCCAGCCCGGGGCGGAGACCCAGTACTTC; d_gene: .; abundance: few; v_gene: TRBV10-2; j_gene: TRBJ2-5
CDR3aa: CSARTSPAGNGEQFF; CDR3nt: TGCAGTGCAAGGACTAGCCCGGCGGGTAATGGTGAGCAGTTCTTC; d_gene: TRBD2; abundance: few; v_gene: TRBV20-1; j_gene: TRBJ2-1
CDR3aa: CSVFGSSYEQYF; CDR3nt: TGCAGCGTGTTCGGGAGCTCCTACGAGCAGTACTTC; d_gene: .; abundance: .; v_gene: TRBV29-1; j_gene: TRBJ2-7
CDR3aa: CASSPGTGGMIEQYF; CDR3nt: TGTGCCAGCAGTCCCGGGACAGGGGGCATGATCGAGCAGTACTTC; d_gene: TRBD1; abundance: .; v_gene: TRBV6-1; j_gene: TRBJ2-7
CDR3aa: CASSLVSGNNEQFF; CDR3nt: TGTGCCAGCAGTTTAGTTTCTGGGAACAATGAGCAGTTCTTC; d_gene: .; abundance: many; v_gene: TRBV12-3/TRBV12-4; j_gene: TRBJ2-1
CDR3aa: CATGDRAQKLFF; CDR3nt: TGTGCCACTGGCGACAGGGCTCAAAAACTGTTTTTT; d_gene: TRBD1; abundance: .; v_gene: TRBV6-5; j_gene: TRBJ1-4
CDR3aa: CASSQASRENEQYF; CDR3nt: TGTGCCAGCAGCCAAGCCAGCAGGGAAAACGAGCAGTACTTC; d_gene: .; abundance: .; v_gene: TRBV3-1; j_gene: TRBJ2-7
CDR3aa: CASSHPGSGVRELFF; CDR3nt: TGCGCCAGCAGCCATCCAGGGAGCGGGGTGAGGGAGCTGTTTTTT; d_gene: TRBD2; abundance: few; v_gene: TRBV4-1; j_gene: TRBJ2-2
CDR3aa: CATSDLAGGRTEQFF; CDR3nt: TGTGCCACCAGTGACCTAGCGGGAGGGCGTACTGAGCAGTTCTTC; d_gene: TRBD2; abundance: few; v_gene: TRBV24-1; j_gene: TRBJ2-1
CDR3aa: CAISATGYNEQFF; CDR3nt: TGTGCCATCAGTGCGACAGGCTACAATGAGCAGTTCTTC; d_gene: .; abundance: .; v_gene: TRBV10-3; j_gene: TRBJ2-1
CDR3aa: CSAGTGAWDYQPQHF; CDR3nt: TGCAGTGCTGGAACAGGGGCTTGGGATTATCAGCCCCAGCATTTT; d_gene: TRBD1; abundance: .; v_gene: TRBV20-1; j_gene: TRBJ1-5
CDR3aa: CASSPDRPGELFF; CDR3nt: TGTGCCAGCAGCCCCGACAGACCCGGGGAGCTGTTTTTT; d_gene: .; abundance: many; v_gene: TRBV7-9; j_gene: TRBJ2-2
CDR3aa: CASSQYPMTYNEQFF; CDR3nt: TGTGCCAGCAGTCAGTATCCGATGACATACAATGAGCAGTTCTTC; d_gene: .; abundance: many; v_gene: TRBV28; j_gene: TRBJ2-1
CDR3aa: CASRVGVQGASYNEQFF; CDR3nt: TGTGCCAGCAGAGTAGGTGTACAGGGGGCCTCCTACAATGAGCAGTTCTTC; d_gene: TRBD1; abundance: .; v_gene: TRBV6-1; j_gene: TRBJ2-1
CDR3aa: CASSLGGGSSPDTQYF; CDR3nt: TGTGCCAGCAGCTTAGGGGGCGGGAGTAGCCCAGATACGCAGTATTTT; d_gene: TRBD2; abundance: few; v_gene: TRBV11-3; j_gene: TRBJ2-3
CDR3aa: CSANRDWGSEQYF; CDR3nt: TGCAGTGCTAACCGGGACTGGGGCTCCGAGCAGTACTTC; d_gene: .; abundance: few; v_gene: TRBV20-1; j_gene: TRBJ2-7
CDR3aa: CASSEVGNTEAFF; CDR3nt: TGTGCCAGCAGTGAGGTAGGGAACACTGAAGCTTTCTTT; d_gene: .; abundance: few; v_gene: TRBV6-4; j_gene: TRBJ1-1
CDR3aa: CASSGQGRVEKLFF; CDR3nt: TGTGCCAGCAGTGGACAGGGAAGGGTTGAAAAACTGTTTTTT; d_gene: TRBD1; abundance: few; v_gene: TRBV12-3/TRBV12-4; j_gene: TRBJ1-4
CDR3aa: CASRESLTGTEAFF; CDR3nt: TGTGCCAGCAGGGAGAGTCTTACAGGGACTGAAGCTTTCTTT; d_gene: .; abundance: .; v_gene: TRBV6-1; j_gene: TRBJ1-1
CDR3aa: CSARDWTAGVLDTQYF; CDR3nt: TGCAGTGCTAGAGATTGGACCGCGGGAGTTTTAGATACGCAGTATTTT; d_gene: TRBD2; abundance: few; v_gene: TRBV20-1; j_gene: TRBJ2-3
CDR3aa: CASRPLFNTGELFF; CDR3nt: TGTGCCAGCAGGCCACTCTTCAACACCGGGGAGCTGTTTTTT; d_gene: .; abundance: .; v_gene: TRBV2; j_gene: TRBJ2-2
CDR3aa: CASSYLLPGQGSDQPQHF; CDR3nt: TGTGCCAGCAGTTACTTACTCCCGGGACAGGGGAGCGATCAGCCCCAGCATTTT; d_gene: TRBD1; abundance: .; v_gene: TRBV6-5; j_gene: TRBJ1-5
CDR3aa: CSVGGGAVNEQFF; CDR3nt: TGCAGCGTTGGCGGGGGGGCAGTCAATGAGCAGTTCTTC; d_gene: TRBD2; abundance: .; v_gene: TRBV29-1; j_gene: TRBJ2-1